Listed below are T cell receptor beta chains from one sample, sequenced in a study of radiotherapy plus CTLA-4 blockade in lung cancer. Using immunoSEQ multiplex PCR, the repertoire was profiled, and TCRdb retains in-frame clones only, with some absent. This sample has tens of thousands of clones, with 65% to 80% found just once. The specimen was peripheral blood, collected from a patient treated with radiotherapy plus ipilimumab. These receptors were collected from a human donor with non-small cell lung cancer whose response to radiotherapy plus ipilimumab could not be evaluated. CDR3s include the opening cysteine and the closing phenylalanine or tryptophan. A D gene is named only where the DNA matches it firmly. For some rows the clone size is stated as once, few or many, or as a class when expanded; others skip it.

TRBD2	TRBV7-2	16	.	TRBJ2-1	CASSPLPGLAGGEQFF	TGTGCCAGCAGCCCCCTCCCGGGACTAGCGGGCGGAGAGCAGTTCTTC
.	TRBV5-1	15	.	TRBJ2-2	CASSLSAGKAGELFF	TGCGCCAGCAGCTTGTCGGCAGGTAAAGCCGGGGAGCTGTTTTTT
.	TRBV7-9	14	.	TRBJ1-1	CASSLGGGDTEAFF	TGTGCCAGCAGCTTAGGAGGGGGAGACACTGAAGCTTTCTTT
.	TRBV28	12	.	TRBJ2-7	CASSSLQTGQYF	TGTGCCAGCAGTTCCCTACAGACGGGACAGTACTTC
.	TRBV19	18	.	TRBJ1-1	CASSGLRTSYVMNTEAFF	TGTGCCAGTAGTGGACTGCGGACCTCCTATGTCATGAACACTGAAGCTTTCTTT
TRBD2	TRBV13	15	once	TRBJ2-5	CASSPIAGARETQYF	TGTGCCAGCAGCCCTATAGCGGGAGCCCGGGAGACCCAGTACTTC
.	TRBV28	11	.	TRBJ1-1	CASNLKSEAFF	TGTGCCAGCAATCTTAAATCGGAGGCTTTCTTT
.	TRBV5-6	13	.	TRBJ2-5	CASSLERGETQYF	TGTGCCAGCAGCTTGGAGAGGGGGGAGACCCAGTACTTC
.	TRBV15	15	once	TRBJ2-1	CATSRNRVSYNEQFF	TGTGCCACCAGCAGGAACAGGGTATCCTACAATGAGCAGTTCTTC
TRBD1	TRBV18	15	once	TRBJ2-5	CASSPGQGAKETQYF	TGTGCCAGCTCACCAGGACAGGGGGCTAAAGAGACCCAGTACTTC
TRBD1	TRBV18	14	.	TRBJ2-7	CASSPFRGRNEQYF	TGTGCCAGCTCACCCTTCAGGGGGCGGAACGAGCAGTACTTC
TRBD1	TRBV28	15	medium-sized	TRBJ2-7	CARVQGPSILHEQYF	TGTGCCAGGGTACAGGGGCCCTCGATCTTGCACGAGCAGTACTTC
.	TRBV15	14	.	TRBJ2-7	CATSRDAGAYEQYF	TGTGCCACCAGCAGAGATGCAGGGGCCTACGAGCAGTACTTC
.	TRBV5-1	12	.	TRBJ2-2	CASSPGYGELFF	TGCGCCAGCAGTCCAGGGTACGGGGAGCTGTTTTTT
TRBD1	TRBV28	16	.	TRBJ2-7	CASSFLRTGATYEQYF	TGTGCCAGCAGTTTTCTAAGGACAGGCGCTACCTACGAGCAGTACTTC
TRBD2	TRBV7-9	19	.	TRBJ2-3	CASSEPGLAGMGSTDTQYF	TGTGCCAGCAGCGAACCGGGACTAGCGGGGATGGGGAGCACAGATACGCAGTATTTT
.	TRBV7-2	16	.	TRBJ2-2	CASSLRGPGGTGELFF	TGTGCCAGCAGTCTCCGCGGCCCCGGAGGCACCGGGGAGCTGTTTTTT
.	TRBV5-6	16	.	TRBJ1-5	CASSLGPGQANQPQHF	TGTGCCAGCAGCTTGGGACCGGGACAAGCTAATCAGCCCCAGCATTTT
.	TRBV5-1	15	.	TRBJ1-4	CASSSGDRVNEKLFF	TGCGCCAGCAGCTCAGGGGATCGGGTCAATGAAAAACTGTTTTTT
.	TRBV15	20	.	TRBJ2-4	CATSRDRGRQSVSGKNIQYF	TGTGCCACCAGCAGAGATAGGGGGAGACAGTCCGTTAGTGGCAAAAACATTCAGTACTTC
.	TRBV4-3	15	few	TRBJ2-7	CASSQVGAGSRVQYF	TGCGCCAGCAGCCAAGTGGGGGCGGGCAGCCGGGTGCAGTACTTC
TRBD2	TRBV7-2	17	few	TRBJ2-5	CASSPYPSGGAQETQYF	TGTGCCAGCAGCCCATACCCTAGCGGGGGGGCCCAAGAGACCCAGTACTTC
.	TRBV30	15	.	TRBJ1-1	CAWSAGGRENTEAFF	TGTGCCTGGAGTGCTGGGGGCAGGGAGAACACTGAAGCTTTCTTT
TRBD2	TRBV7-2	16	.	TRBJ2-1	CASSLGGTSEYNEQFF	TGTGCCAGCAGCTTAGGCGGGACTAGCGAGTACAATGAGCAGTTCTTC
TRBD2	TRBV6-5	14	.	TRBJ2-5	CASSRLAGVETQYF	TGTGCCAGCAGTCGACTAGCGGGAGTGGAGACCCAGTACTTC
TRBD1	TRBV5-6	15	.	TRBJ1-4	CASRITGASNEKLFF	TGTGCCAGCAGAATAACAGGGGCTTCTAATGAAAAACTGTTTTTT
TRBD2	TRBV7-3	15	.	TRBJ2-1	CASSPSGGAGNEQFF	TGTGCCAGCAGTCCGTCGGGGGGGGCTGGCAATGAGCAGTTCTTC
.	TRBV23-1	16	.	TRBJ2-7	CASSPRRRARSYEQYF	TGCGCCAGCAGTCCACGGCGGAGGGCTCGCTCCTACGAGCAGTACTTC
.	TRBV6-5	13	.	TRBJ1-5	CASSGEGVQPQHF	TGTGCCAGCAGTGGGGAGGGGGTGCAGCCCCAGCATTTT
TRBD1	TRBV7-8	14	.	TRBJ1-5	CASSLLTGGQPQHF	TGTGCCAGCAGCTTATTGACAGGGGGACAGCCCCAGCATTTT